This TCR beta chain originates from a study of blood T cell repertoires in COVID-19. Study overall: Samples came from the United States, Italy and Spain, spanning acute and convalescent COVID-19. PBMCs, B-cell-depleted T cells, or T cells were the source of the cDNA or gDNA that made up the material.

This clone has a single count. The V gene end was trimmed by 4 bases and the J gene end by 7 bases; junction bases not matched to a gene: 8. The CDR3 spans 13 residues. The V gene's germline CDR1 is SQVTM and CDR2 ANQGSEA. Original analysis: Amplification with reference gene primers provided the estimates of nucleated cell counts. The repertoire was sequenced with immunoSEQ multiplex PCR; TCRdb's copy has only in-frame clones and lacks some. The V and J calls and clone size are taken from that table; D and trimming were inferred from the DNA. The data contain fewer than 150,000 clones, 85% to 90% of them singletons.

This clonotype originated in a human donor in a cohort sampled during active COVID-19. The J gene is TRBJ2-7, the V gene TRBV29-1; 9 bases map to TRBD1. The sequencing sample was made of peripheral blood. The CDR3 bases are TGCAGCGTTGCAGGGACAGGGTTTGGTGAGCAGTACTTC. This sequence encodes CSVAGTGFGEQYF.